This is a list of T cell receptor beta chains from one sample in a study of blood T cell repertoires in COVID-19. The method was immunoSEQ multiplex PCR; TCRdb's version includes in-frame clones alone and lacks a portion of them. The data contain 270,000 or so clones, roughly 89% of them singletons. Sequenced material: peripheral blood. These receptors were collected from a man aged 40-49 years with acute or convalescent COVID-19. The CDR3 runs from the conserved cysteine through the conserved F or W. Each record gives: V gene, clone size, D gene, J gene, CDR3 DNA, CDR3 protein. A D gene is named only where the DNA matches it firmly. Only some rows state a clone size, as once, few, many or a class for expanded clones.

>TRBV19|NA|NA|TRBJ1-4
TGTGCCAGTACCATACTAGGGACAACTAATGAAAAACTGTTTTTT
CASTILGTTNEKLFF
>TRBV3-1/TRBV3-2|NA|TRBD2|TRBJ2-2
TGTGCCAGCAGCCAAGATAGGGTAGGCCAGCGGGGGGGCCAGTCCCCCGGGGAGCTGTTTTTT
CASSQDRVGQRGGQSPGELFF
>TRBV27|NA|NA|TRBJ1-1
TGTGCCAGCAGTGCCGGGACTCTCCGGAGGAACACTGAAGCTTTCTTT
CASSAGTLRRNTEAFF
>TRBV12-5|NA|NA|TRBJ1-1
TGTGCTAGTGGTTTAGGGGGACGGAACACTGAAGCTTTCTTT
CASGLGGRNTEAFF
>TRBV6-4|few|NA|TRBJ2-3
TGTGCCAGCAGTGACTCGACGGGCGGGGGCACAGATACGCAGTATTTT
CASSDSTGGGTDTQYF
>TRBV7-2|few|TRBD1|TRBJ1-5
TGTGCCAGCAGTCGACAGGGGATCAGAAGCAATCAGCCCCAGCATTTT
CASSRQGIRSNQPQHF
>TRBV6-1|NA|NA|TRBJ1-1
TGTGCCAGCAGTGAACTGAAGGGGGCTTTCTTT
CASSELKGAFF
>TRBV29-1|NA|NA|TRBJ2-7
TGCAGCGTTGAGGATTACAGGGAAGGGACCTACGAGCAGTACTTC
CSVEDYREGTYEQYF
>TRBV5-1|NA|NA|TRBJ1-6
TGCGCCAGCAGCTTGGCCCGGGACTCGCCGGCCGGCTCACCCCTCCACTTT
CASSLARDSPAGSPLHF
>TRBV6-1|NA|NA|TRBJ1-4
TGTGCCAGCAGTGAACCTTACCGGGGGGCTGCAACTAATGAAAAACTGTTTTTT
CASSEPYRGAATNEKLFF
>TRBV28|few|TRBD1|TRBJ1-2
TGTGCCAGCAGTCTCTGGAAACAGGGGTCAAATGGCTACACCTTC
CASSLWKQGSNGYTF
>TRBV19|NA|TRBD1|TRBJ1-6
TGTGCCAGTAGTATCGGGCAGGGGGCATTGAGTTCACCCCTCCACTTT
CASSIGQGALSSPLHF
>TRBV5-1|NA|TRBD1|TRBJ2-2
TGCGCCAGCAGCCTCGACAGGGTAGGGACCGGGGAGCTGTTTTTT
CASSLDRVGTGELFF
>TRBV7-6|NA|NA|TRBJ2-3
TGTGCCAGCAGCTTCGTCCCCTATGATACGCAGTATTTT
CASSFVPYDTQYF
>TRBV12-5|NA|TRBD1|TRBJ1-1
TGTGCTAGTGGTTTGGGACAGGGGGTTCGGATGAACACTGAAGCTTTCTTT
CASGLGQGVRMNTEAFF
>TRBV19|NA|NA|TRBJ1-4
TGTGCCAGTGCCAAGGAGGGGAGTGAAAAACTGTTTTTT
CASAKEGSEKLFF
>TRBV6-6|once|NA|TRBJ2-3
TGTGCCAGCAGTTACGCAGCCAGGAATACAGATACGCAGTATTTT
CASSYAARNTDTQYF
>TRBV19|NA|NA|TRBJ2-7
TGTGCCAGTAGGCGTGACCAGGGTGTCGAGCAGTACTTC
CASRRDQGVEQYF
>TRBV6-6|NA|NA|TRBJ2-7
TGTGCCAGCGGGGAACCACAGGGAGGGGAGCAGTACTTC
CASGEPQGGEQYF
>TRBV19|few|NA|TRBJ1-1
TGTGCCAGTAGTAAGTGGGAGTCCACTGAAGCTTTCTTT
CASSKWESTEAFF
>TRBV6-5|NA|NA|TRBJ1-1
TGTGCCAGCAGATTGGGACACAACACTGAAGCTTTCTTT
CASRLGHNTEAFF
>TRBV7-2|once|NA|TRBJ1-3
TGTGCCAGCACCCCCGGGGTCTCTGGAAACACCATATATTTT
CASTPGVSGNTIYF
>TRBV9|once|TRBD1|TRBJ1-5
TGTGCCAGCAGCGTCGGGACAGCCTCCAATCAGCCCCAGCATTTT
CASSVGTASNQPQHF
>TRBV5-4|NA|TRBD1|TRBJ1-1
TGTGCCAGCAGCTTGAGTACAGGGGCGAACACTGAAGCTTTCTTT
CASSLSTGANTEAFF
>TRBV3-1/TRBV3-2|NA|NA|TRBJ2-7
TGTGCCAGCAGCCAAAGAGGGAGAGAGCAGTACTTC
CASSQRGREQYF
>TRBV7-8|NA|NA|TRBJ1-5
TGTGCCAGCAGCTTGCAGGGAATTAGCAATCAGCCCCAGCATTTT
CASSLQGISNQPQHF
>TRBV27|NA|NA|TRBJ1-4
TGTGCCAGCCGACGGGGATCGTCGGGTGAAAAACTGTTTTTT
CASRRGSSGEKLFF
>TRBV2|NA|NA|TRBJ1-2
TGTGCCAGCAGTGAATACAAATTCCCTTATGGCTACACCTTC
CASSEYKFPYGYTF
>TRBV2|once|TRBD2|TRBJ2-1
TGTGCCAGCAGCGTACGGGGCCCGGGGTCGGGGGGTGAGCAGTTCTTC
CASSVRGPGSGGEQFF
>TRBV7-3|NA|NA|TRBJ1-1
TGTGCCAGCAGCTCTACAGTCTACACTGAAGCTTTCTTT
CASSSTVYTEAFF
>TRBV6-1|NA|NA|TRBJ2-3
TGTGCCAGCAGTGAAAGTCCTAGCGTGTGGGCAGATACGCAGTATTTT
CASSESPSVWADTQYF
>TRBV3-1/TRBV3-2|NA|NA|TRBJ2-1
TGTGCCAGCAGCCAACGTCTCCTAGGTGAGCAGTTCTTC
CASSQRLLGEQFF
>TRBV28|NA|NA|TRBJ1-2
TGTGCCAGCAGTTCCTCAGGGTTTCTGAACACCTTC
CASSSSGFLNTF
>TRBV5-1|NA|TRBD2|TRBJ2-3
TGCGCCAGCAGCCCATTGACGAGCGGGGGGGCCACAGATACGCAGTATTTT
CASSPLTSGGATDTQYF
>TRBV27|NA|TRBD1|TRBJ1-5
TGTGCCAGCAGCAAGACAGGGGGGAGTCAGCATTTT
CASSKTGGSQHF
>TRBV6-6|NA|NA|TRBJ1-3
TGTGCCAGCAGTCCCTCGACAGTCTACTCTGGAAACACCATATATTTT
CASSPSTVYSGNTIYF
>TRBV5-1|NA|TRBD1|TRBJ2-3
TGCGCCAGCAGCTTGGCAGGGGGCCGTAGCACAGATACGCAGTATTTT
CASSLAGGRSTDTQYF
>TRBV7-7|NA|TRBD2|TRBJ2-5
TGTGCCAGCAGCCTTATGAGGGCGGGGGGGCTGGAGACCCAGTACTTC
CASSLMRAGGLETQYF
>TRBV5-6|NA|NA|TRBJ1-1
TGTGCCAGCAGCTGGGCAGGGAACACTGAAGCTTTCTTT
CASSWAGNTEAFF
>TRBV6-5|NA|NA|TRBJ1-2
TGTGCCAGCTTGTCGGCTAACTATGGCTACACCTTC
CASLSANYGYTF
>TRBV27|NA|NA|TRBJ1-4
TGTGCCAGCAGTTTAGGTTGGGGCAGGGGTGATGAAAAACTGTTTTTT
CASSLGWGRGDEKLFF
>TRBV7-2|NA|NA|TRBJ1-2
TGTGCCAGCAGCCCTGATCAGGACTATGGCTACACCTTC
CASSPDQDYGYTF
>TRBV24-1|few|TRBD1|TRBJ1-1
TGTGCCACCAGTGATTCGGACAGGGGATACGACACTGAAGCTTTCTTT
CATSDSDRGYDTEAFF
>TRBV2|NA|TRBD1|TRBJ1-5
TGTGCCAGCAGTGACTGGGACAGGGGAGTTCAGCCCCAGCATTTT
CASSDWDRGVQPQHF
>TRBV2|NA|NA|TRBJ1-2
TGTGCCAGCAGTGAAGCGACAGCAATCTATGGCTACACCTTC
CASSEATAIYGYTF
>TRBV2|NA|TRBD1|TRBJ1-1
TGTGCCAGCAGCTTAGACAGGGGTGGGTACACTGAAGCTTTCTTT
CASSLDRGGYTEAFF
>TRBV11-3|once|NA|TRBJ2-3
TGTGCCAGCAGCCCAGGACTTCTTCTCACAGATACGCAGTATTTT
CASSPGLLLTDTQYF